These 4 T cell receptor beta chains were sequenced from one sample in a study of cytomegalovirus exposure and HLA in healthy donors. Both 60 Vbeta primers and 13 Jbeta primers went into the PCR. Assay: immunoSEQ multiplex PCR; the TCRdb copy retains only in-frame clones and omits some. The sample holds roughly 190,000 clones, over 80% seen once. Sequencing input: PBMCs. The receptors were gathered from a woman aged 45-65 years in good health and CMV-seropositive.

J is TRBJ2-5 and V is TRBV6-1; TRBD2 agrees at 7 bases. The trim removed 11 bases at V and 2 bases at J, leaving 14 bases unmatched. The CDR3 has 15 amino acids. Germline loops: CDR1 MNHNS, CDR2 SASEGT. CDR3 nucleotides: TGTGCCGCGTGGATGGGGGGGGGAAGGCAAGAGACCCAGTACTTC. It is translated as CAAWMGGGRQETQYF.

The chain links TRBV9 to TRBJ1-2; D is undetermined. The CDR3 contains 14 residues. The germline gives CDR1 SGDLS, CDR2 YYNGEE. Trimming took off 1 base at V and 3 bases at J, with 10 bases between the two ends. The CDR3 DNA is TGTGCCAGCAGCGTACACGGGAAGGACTATGGCTACACCTTC. This codes for CASSVHGKDYGYTF.

CDR3 bases: TGTGCCAGCTCACACACAGGTGGAGTTTCCGAAGCTTTCTTT. Protein product: CASSHTGGVSEAFF. The J gene is TRBJ1-1, the V gene TRBV18; tentative D call: TRBD1 (5 bases). There are 14 residues in the CDR3. The ends were cut back, 4 bases at V and 8 bases at J, with 17 bases in the middle. CDR1 KGHSH and CDR2 LQKENI come from the germline V gene.

V is TRBV13 and J is TRBJ1-4, with 8 bases aligning to TRBD1. The CDR3 is 15 amino acids. The J segment lost 4 bases and the V segment lost 3 bases, leaving 4 bases of the junction unmatched. Germline V gene sequence: CDR1 PRHDT, CDR2 FYEKMQ (reference sequence). This chain's CDR3 is CASSFYRGSNEKLFF. The DNA of the CDR3 is TGTGCCAGCAGCTTCTACAGGGGGAGTAATGAAAAACTGTTTTTT. Full variable domain (outside the CDR3, taken from reference TRBV13 and TRBJ1-4): AAGVIQSPRHLIKEKRETATLKCYPIPRHDTVYWYQQGPGQDPQFLISFYEKMQSDKGSIPDRFSAQQFSDYHSELNMSSLELGDSALYFCASSFYRGSNEKLFFGSGTQLSVL.